A selection of T cell receptor beta chains follows, all from one sample in a study of blood T cell repertoires in COVID-19. TCRdb's copy holds only in-frame clones and misses some; the assay was immunoSEQ multiplex PCR. This table has 120,000 to 150,000 clones, roughly 80% appearing once. Sequencing was carried out using peripheral blood. All receptors derive from a human donor with acute or convalescent COVID-19. The donor label of this sample is uncertain. CDR3s include the opening cysteine and the closing phenylalanine or tryptophan. Each record gives: CDR3 protein, D gene, V gene, CDR3 length, J gene. A D gene is named only where the DNA matches it firmly.

CASSDSGGNQPQHF	NA	TRBV10-2	14	TRBJ1-5
CASSIGSGDEQYF	NA	TRBV11-2	13	TRBJ2-7
CASSAQGARIYTEAFF	TRBD1	TRBV5-6	16	TRBJ1-1
CASSPLSGQVIANTGELFF	TRBD1	TRBV18	19	TRBJ2-2
CASSLAGLLNTEAFF	NA	TRBV5-6	15	TRBJ1-1
CASSPGTGGRSPLHF	TRBD1	TRBV19	15	TRBJ1-6
CASSLKRDYNEQFF	TRBD2	TRBV6-6	14	TRBJ2-1
CASSLDQGGFNTGELFF	NA	TRBV11-2	17	TRBJ2-2
CSVEASLGETEAFF	NA	TRBV29-1	14	TRBJ1-1
CASSLRQDYGYTF	NA	TRBV11-2	13	TRBJ1-2
CASSHDSSYEQYF	NA	TRBV5-1	13	TRBJ2-7
CASSFRGGRATEAFF	NA	TRBV27	15	TRBJ1-1
CASSEWARGEGYTF	TRBD1	TRBV25-1	14	TRBJ1-2
CASSPDRGMSYTF	TRBD1	TRBV5-6	13	TRBJ1-2
CATSSYNEQFF	NA	TRBV24-1	11	TRBJ2-1
CASSQEPRETEAFF	NA	TRBV4-1	14	TRBJ1-1
CASSLEGQGVRAFF	TRBD1	TRBV5-1	14	TRBJ1-1
CASSNSGGVKTQYF	TRBD2	TRBV6-5	14	TRBJ2-5
CAWRIRTVANTGELFF	NA	TRBV30	16	TRBJ2-2
CASSSLLAESSYNEQFF	TRBD2	TRBV19	17	TRBJ2-1
CASSQLTGGRTDTQYF	TRBD2	TRBV14	16	TRBJ2-3
CASSPDWGRNGYTF	NA	TRBV7-2	14	TRBJ1-2
CATLESQMNTEAFF	NA	TRBV2	14	TRBJ1-1
CASTLGGTNEKLFF	NA	TRBV6-6	14	TRBJ1-4
CASSLRQINEKLFF	NA	TRBV5-6	14	TRBJ1-4
CASSTFPGQDYQPQHF	TRBD1	TRBV19	16	TRBJ1-5
CASSQGAGTGELFF	TRBD1	TRBV6-6	14	TRBJ2-2
CSATGKGYGYTF	NA	TRBV29-1	12	TRBJ1-2
CASSLATPTGGYGYTF	NA	TRBV5-6	16	TRBJ1-2
CASSPVRVGDEAFF	NA	TRBV11-1	14	TRBJ1-1
CASSQELGEAFF	NA	TRBV4-1	12	TRBJ1-1
CASGPGTANEKLFF	TRBD1	TRBV4-1	14	TRBJ1-4
CASSMGSLAKNIQYF	NA	TRBV19	15	TRBJ2-4
CASSLGAGGSTQYF	TRBD2	TRBV11-3	14	TRBJ2-3
CASSQDRGAFF	NA	TRBV3-1/TRBV3-2	11	TRBJ1-1
CASSSYPQDSYNEQFF	NA	TRBV7-3	16	TRBJ2-1
CASSHPSGEQETQYF	TRBD2	TRBV3-1/TRBV3-2	15	TRBJ2-5
CASSQSSSYNSPLHF	NA	TRBV23-1	15	TRBJ1-6
CASSLGRNTEAFF	NA	TRBV5-6	13	TRBJ1-1
CASGGTNEKLFF	NA	TRBV6-1	12	TRBJ1-4
CAWRRQNTEAFF	NA	TRBV30	12	TRBJ1-1
CAWSSADTEAFF	NA	TRBV30	12	TRBJ1-1
CASSPQARGEKLFF	NA	TRBV4-1	14	TRBJ1-4
CASSRDRDIYSPLHF	NA	TRBV19	15	TRBJ1-6
CASSPGTVLSGNTIYF	TRBD1	TRBV9	16	TRBJ1-3
CSVEAQGNTIYF	NA	TRBV29-1	12	TRBJ1-3
CSASRQGSFEQYF	TRBD1	TRBV20-1	13	TRBJ2-7
CASSLSGGLAGNEQFF	TRBD2	TRBV5-4	16	TRBJ2-1
CASSPGTDWGPEAFF	NA	TRBV5-1	15	TRBJ1-1
CASGSRTGAGNTIYF	TRBD1	TRBV3-1/TRBV3-2	15	TRBJ1-3
CASSLTGMSSGANVLTF	NA	TRBV7-2	17	TRBJ2-6
CAILGASNYGYTF	NA	TRBV10-3	13	TRBJ1-2
CSGQGWGGYTF	NA	TRBV29-1	11	TRBJ1-2
CASSLGGTSGFPGELFF	TRBD2	TRBV5-4	17	TRBJ2-2
CASSQSFGTDKMNTGELFF	TRBD1	TRBV23-1	19	TRBJ2-2
CASETGVDRPQHF	TRBD1	TRBV6-5	13	TRBJ1-5
CASLLETYTF	NA	TRBV2	10	TRBJ1-2